The 25 T cell receptor beta chains below all came from one sample that was sequenced in a study of vaccination and CD4 T cells after COVID-19. Sequencing of the DNA from cultured CD4+ T cells was carried out with the Oncomine TCR Beta short-read assay. Via MiXCR, TCRdb re-called the PCR reads, giving one row per CDR3 protein. Of just under 20,000 distinct CDR3 sequences listed, around 66% were seen once; the top ten hold 7.6%. For these TCRs, the target antigens are not known. Treatment reported: roughly ten-day PBMC culture with coronavirus spike peptide pools or control peptides (ViraFEST assay). The sample was CD4+ T cells from blood, cultured in vitro. These TCRs come from a human donor who had recovered from COVID-19.

The chain recombines TRBV12-3 or TRBV12-4 with TRBJ1-1, with D unresolved. The CDR3 is 16 residues long. V lost 6 bases and J lost 5, with 22 bases in between. The CDR3 nucleotides are TGTGCCAGCAGCCCGGAAGGATTGGCCGTGTGGACTGAAGCTTTCTTT. Encoded protein: CASSPEGLAVWTEAFF.

This chain joins TRBV2 and TRBJ2-7, with D hard to call. V was trimmed by 4 bases and J by 2 bases, leaving 9 bases between them. The CDR3 consists of 13 residues. The germline V gene has CDR1 SNHLY and CDR2 FYNNEI. The CDR3 DNA sequence: TGTGCCAGCAGTGTAAGCTCCACCTACGAGCAGTACTTC. This encodes CASSVSSTYEQYF.

This sequence joins TRBV4-1 and TRBJ2-5; 12 bases fit TRBD2. The CDR3 covers 17 residues. V lost 1 base, J lost 5 bases, and 8 bases stayed unmatched. CDR1 is MGHRA and CDR2 is YSYEKL in the germline V gene. Here the CDR3 DNA reads TGCGCCAGCAGCCAAGTCCTAGCGGGAGGGCCCCGGGAGACCCAGTACTTC. Translating gives CASSQVLAGGPRETQYF.

This chain uses TRBV15 with TRBJ2-2; maybe TRBD1 (7 bases). This CDR3 has 15 amino acids. CDR1 is LNHNV and CDR2 is YYDKDF in the germline V gene (reference sequence). V was clipped by 4 bases and J by 4 bases, with 13 bases between them. The CDR3 spells CATSIQGGRTGELFF. The CDR3, as DNA: TGTGCCACCAGCATCCAGGGGGGCCGCACCGGGGAGCTGTTTTTT.

The chain has TRBV6-5 and TRBJ2-2; D ambiguous. The V gene lost 4 bases and the J gene lost 3 bases, with 3 bases spanning the gap. The V gene's germline CDR1 is MNHEY and CDR2 SVGAGI. The CDR3 is 12 amino acids. CDR3 region: CASSFYTGELFF. CDR3 sequence (DNA): TGTGCCAGCAGTTTCTACACCGGGGAGCTGTTTTTT.

The J gene is TRBJ1-6, the V gene TRBV19; D is uncertain. The V end was cut by 6 bases, the J end by 10 bases, with 16 bases between. The CDR3 totals 14 residues. Per the germline V gene, CDR1 is LNHDA and CDR2 is SQIVND (reference sequence). CDR3 DNA: TGTGCCAGTAGCCCGACTGAGGGTCGGTCACCCCTCCACTTT. Protein product: CASSPTEGRSPLHF.

The chain joins TRBV6-2 or TRBV6-3 to TRBJ2-2; no clear D gene. Trimming pared 7 bases from V and 2 bases from J, leaving 11 bases between. The CDR3 length is 14 residues. The V gene's germline CDR1 is MNHEY and CDR2 SVGEGT. The CDR3 region has the DNA TGTGCCAGCAAAGGCAGAAAAAACACCGGGGAGCTGTTTTTT. Translating it yields CASKGRKNTGELFF.

The chain recombines TRBV7-2 with TRBJ2-3, with D perhaps TRBD1 or TRBD2 (5 bases each). In germline, CDR1 is SGHTA, CDR2 FQGNSA. This CDR3 has 17 amino acids. V lost 4 bases and J 2 bases, leaving 19 bases between the germline ends. The CDR3 is CASSSTGRGAHTDTQYF. CDR3 sequence (DNA): TGTGCCAGCAGCTCAACGGGGCGCGGAGCTCACACAGATACGCAGTATTTT.

The chain uses TRBV7-9 and TRBJ1-2, with 9 bases lining up with TRBD1. The CDR3 sequence is 14 residues long. Trimming at V came to 1 base and at J to 5 bases, leaving 2 bases not matched to a gene. The germline V gene has CDR1 SEHNR and CDR2 FQNEAQ (reference sequence). DNA for the CDR3: TGTGCCAGCAGCTTAGAGACAGGGGGTTATGGCTACACCTTC. Amino acid sequence: CASSLETGGYGYTF.

The J gene is TRBJ2-7, the V gene TRBV27, with 7 bases lining up with TRBD2. The ends lost 10 bases at V and 3 bases at J; junction bases unmatched: 9. This CDR3 spans 13 amino acids. The V gene's germline CDR1 is MNHEY and CDR2 SMNVEV (reference sequence). CDR3 coding DNA: TGTGCCACCGGGCGGCGGGACTACTACGAGCAGTACTTC. It translates to CATGRRDYYEQYF.

The chain recombines TRBV12-3 or TRBV12-4 with TRBJ2-2; maybe TRBD2 (5 bases). Trimming stripped 6 bases from V and 0 bases from J, with 8 bases between. This CDR3 spans 14 amino acids. CDR3 region: CASRRTANTGELFF. The CDR3 bases are TGTGCCAGCAGGCGGACTGCGAACACCGGGGAGCTGTTTTTT.

The chain couples TRBV27 to TRBJ1-2; 7 bases line up with TRBD1. Germline CDR1 and CDR2: MNHEY and SMNVEV (reference sequence). V was clipped by 2 bases and J by 2 bases; unmatched bases: 2. The CDR3 is made up of 14 amino acids. Written as DNA, the CDR3 is TGTGCCAGCAGTTTAGACAGGGTAAACTATGGCTACACCTTC. Translating it yields CASSLDRVNYGYTF.

The chain links TRBV6-2 or TRBV6-3 to TRBJ1-6; D gene ambiguous. The CDR3 loop spans 15 amino acids. V dropped 0 bases and J dropped 10 bases, with 13 bases sitting between them. CDR1 and CDR2 (germline): MNHEY, SVGEGT. CDR3 residues: CASSYSMSPDSPLHF. For the CDR3, the DNA is TGTGCCAGCAGTTACTCGATGTCCCCGGACTCACCCCTCCACTTT.

The chain couples TRBV11-2 to TRBJ2-4; TRBD1 matches 9 bases. Germline CDR1 is SGHAT and CDR2 is FQNNGV. V shed 6 bases and J 8 bases; nucleotides not matched to a gene: 11. The CDR3 runs to 15 residues. The CDR3 DNA reads TGTGCCAGCAGACGGACAGGGGATGTTTCGGACATTCAGTACTTC. Translated, it gives CASRRTGDVSDIQYF.

The rearrangement links TRBV29-1 to TRBJ2-5; no reliable D call. Germline values: CDR1 SQVTM, CDR2 ANQGSEA. The CDR3 totals 13 residues. With 7 bases removed from V and 1 base from J, the gap between germline ends came to 13 bases. CDR3 sequence: CSAPVAPQETQYF. The CDR3 DNA sequence: TGCAGCGCCCCCGTGGCCCCCCAAGAGACCCAGTACTTC. Based on the CDR3 plus reference TRBV29-1 and TRBJ2-5, the full variable domain is SAVISQKPSRDICQRGTSLTIQCQVDSQVTMMFWYRQQPGQSLTLIATANQGSEATYESGFVIDKFPISRPNLTFSTLTVSNMSPEDSSIYLCSAPVAPQETQYFGPGTRLLVL.

The rearrangement joins TRBV12-3 or TRBV12-4 to TRBJ2-3; D not resolved. Trimming cost V 7 bases and J 6 bases, with 20 bases left between them. The CDR3 loop spans 15 amino acids. The CDR3 bases are TGTGCCAGCACCCCAGGTCGAGCTCCTGGGGATACGCAGTATTTT. Translated, it gives CASTPGRAPGDTQYF.

This clonotype was found a few times. The V and J genes are TRBV20-1 and TRBJ1-1; D gene unclear. The CDR3 covers 14 residues. Germline CDR1 reads DFQATT; CDR2 reads SNEGSKA (reference sequence). The ends were cut back, 2 bases at V and 1 base at J, with 11 bases in the middle. The CDR3 loop is CSARKFSGNTEAFF. CDR3 coding DNA: TGCAGTGCTAGAAAATTTAGTGGGAACACTGAAGCTTTCTTT.

This clonotype was counted a few times. The chain carries TRBV12-3 or TRBV12-4 and TRBJ1-5; D gene uncertain. The CDR3 has 12 amino acids. Trimming removed 5 bases at V and 3 bases at J, with 5 bases between. In DNA form, the CDR3 reads TGTGCCAGCAGTCTAGTCAATCAGCCCCAGCATTTT. Its protein product is CASSLVNQPQHF.

This clonotype was recorded once. A junction boundary mismatches the germline segment, possibly from a read error. The chain has TRBV29-1 and TRBJ1-3; D is possibly TRBD1 (5 bases). This CDR3 is 13 amino acids long. Germline V CDR1 and CDR2: SQVTM, ANQGSEA. Written as DNA, the CDR3 is TGCAGCGTGGAGACAGAACCTGGATACACCATATATTTT. This sequence encodes CSVETEPGYTIYF.

The genes are TRBV5-1 and TRBJ1-2; D remains ambiguous. The germline V gene has CDR1 SGHRS and CDR2 YFSETQ. The CDR3 loop spans 15 amino acids. The V gene lost 0 bases and the J gene lost 2 bases, with 11 bases spanning the gap. DNA of the CDR3: TGCGCCAGCAGCTTGGTTGCAGAAGCCAACTATGGCTACACCTTC. The encoded protein is CASSLVAEANYGYTF.

The chain links TRBV20-1 to TRBJ1-5; D is uncertain. The length of the CDR3 is 14 residues. Germline assignment: CDR1 DFQATT and CDR2 SNEGSKA (reference sequence). V was trimmed by 3 bases and J by 2 bases, leaving 11 bases between them. The CDR3 region is CSARGNWGNQPQHF. As DNA, the CDR3 is TGCAGTGCTAGGGGGAATTGGGGCAATCAGCCCCAGCATTTT.

In this sample, this clonotype turned up once. V is TRBV28 and J is TRBJ1-6; no clear D. Germline V gene data show CDR1 as MDHEN and CDR2 as SYDVKM. The CDR3 runs to 15 residues. Trimming pared 5 bases from V and 9 bases from J, leaving 17 bases between. The CDR3 region is CASSADGRALSPLHF. In nucleotides, the CDR3 is TGTGCCAGCAGTGCCGATGGTAGGGCCCTTTCACCCCTCCACTTT. Supplemented by reference TRBV28 and TRBJ1-6, the full variable domain reads DVKVTQSSRYLVKRTGEKVFLECVQDMDHENMFWYRQDPGLGLRLIYFSYDVKMKEKGDIPEGYSVSREKKERFSLILESASTNQTSMYLCASSADGRALSPLHFGNGTRLTVT.

This clonotype has just a few counts. The rearrangement links TRBV6-1 to TRBJ1-5; weak D call: TRBD1 (6 bases). Germline V gives CDR1 MNHNS, CDR2 SASEGT. This CDR3 is 16 amino acids long. Trimming removed 10 bases from V and 3 bases from J, with 22 bases in between. CDR3 protein: CATIKRAGEYNQPQHF. In DNA, the CDR3 is TGTGCCACTATCAAGAGGGCAGGGGAGTACAATCAGCCCCAGCATTTT.

V usage is TRBV7-9 and J usage is TRBJ2-7; D might be TRBD1 (8 bases). Germline CDR1 reads SEHNR; CDR2 reads FQNEAQ (reference sequence). The CDR3 spans 14 residues. V was cut by 3 bases and J by 6 bases, with 15 bases left in between. CDR3 protein: CASSLGGTGGEQYF. The CDR3 DNA follows: TGTGCCAGCAGCTTGGGAGGGACAGGAGGCGAGCAGTACTTC. The full variable domain, its missing parts supplied by reference TRBV7-9 and TRBJ2-7, is DTGVSQNPRHKITKRGQNVTFRCDPISEHNRLYWYRQTLGQGPEFLTYFQNEAQLEKSRLLSDRFSAERPKGSFSTLEIQRTEQGDSAMYLCASSLGGTGGEQYFGPGTRLTVT.

This clonotype has just a few counts. This chain uses TRBV20-1 with TRBJ1-6; 7 nucleotides line up with TRBD1. V dropped 1 base and J dropped 5; count of bases not matched to a gene: 5. Germline CDR1 reads DFQATT; CDR2 reads SNEGSKA (reference sequence). CDR3 size: 15 residues. The CDR3 region is CSARVWDSNNSPLHF. In DNA form, the CDR3 reads TGCAGTGCTAGAGTTTGGGACAGCAATAATTCACCCCTCCACTTT.